This TCR beta chain was captured by sequencing in a study of T cells in Graves' hyperthyroidism and ophthalmopathy. This clonotype was detected ten times or more. Amplification of TCR beta CDR3 regions used RNA as the template. Initially, a first-round RT-PCR of the TCR CDR3 employed the HTBI primer set. TCRdb processed the multiplex PCR reads anew with MiXCR; each CDR3 protein has one entry. Among hundreds of thousands of distinct CDR3 sequences listed, around 22% were seen once. Germline V gene sequence: CDR1 MNHEY, CDR2 SMNVEV (reference sequence). The CDR3 has 14 amino acids. The V gene lost 5 bases and the J gene lost 0 bases, with 11 bases spanning the gap.

The receptor was derived from a woman between 25 and 40 years old with Graves' ophthalmopathy. The chain uses TRBV27 and TRBJ2-7; D unclear. The sample taken for sequencing was blood. CDR3 DNA: TGTGCCAGCAGTCTAAGGCCTAGCTCCTACGAGCAGTACTTC. It encodes CASSLRPSSYEQYF.